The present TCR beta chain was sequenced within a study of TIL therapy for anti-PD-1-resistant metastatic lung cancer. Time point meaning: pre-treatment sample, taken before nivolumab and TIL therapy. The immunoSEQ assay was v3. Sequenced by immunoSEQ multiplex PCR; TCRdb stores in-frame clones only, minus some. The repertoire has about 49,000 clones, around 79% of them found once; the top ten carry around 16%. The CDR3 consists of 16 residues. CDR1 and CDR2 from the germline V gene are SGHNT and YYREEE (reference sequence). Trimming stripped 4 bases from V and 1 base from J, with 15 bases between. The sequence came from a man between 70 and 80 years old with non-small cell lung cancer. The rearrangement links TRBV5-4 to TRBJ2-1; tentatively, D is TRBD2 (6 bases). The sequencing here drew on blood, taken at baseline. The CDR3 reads CASSRIADKSYNEQFF. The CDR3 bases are TGTGCCAGCAGCAGGATAGCGGATAAATCCTACAATGAGCAGTTCTTC.